The source of this T cell receptor (beta chain) is a study of early T cells in non-severe SARS-CoV-2 infection (dated by TCRdb to the early 2020s). About the investigation overall: Because TCR sequencing relied on bulk RNA taken from unsorted whole blood, pairing of alpha and beta chains was not possible. Results the study describes overall, beyond this receptor: VDJdb matching was skewed toward anti-spike CD8 responses, so virus-specific expansions were likely underestimated and private and CD4 specificities were missed.

The study was a case-control design nested within a healthcare worker cohort in London, UK, with weekly nasopharyngeal swab PCR tests and blood sampling. Healthcare workers were recruited between 23 and 31 March 2020, during the week of the UK lockdown, and were followed weekly for up to about 15 weeks. V gives up 5 bases and J gives up 5 bases, and the segment between their germline ends measures 10 bases. The CDR3 has 12 amino acids, counting the end cysteine and phenylalanine. The only DNA kept is the CDR3, 36 bases in frame from the first base. In the germline V gene, CDR1 corresponds to SGHVS and CDR2 to FQNEAQ. This clonotype was counted ten times or more. Its recognized antigen is unknown. Base qualities are not at hand, and no much larger clone is one base apart. The method behind the library was 5' RACE. This sample was sequenced with a NextSeq 500. Unique molecular identifiers were attached to individual cDNA molecules in the TCR library protocol so that sequencing error and PCR bias could be corrected. Sequencing covered both TCR alpha and beta chains, and within each sample the abundances of alpha and beta sequences were tightly co-correlated. Concerning the study's data processing: Decombinator V4 was used to perform V gene, J gene and CDR3 annotation of TCR sequences. TCRs were defined as expanded if a significant change between any two time points was detected under a Poisson model with p below 0.0001. TCR abundances were normalised to the total number of TCRs sequenced per sample and were expressed as counts per million. MAIT TCRs were defined by TRAV1-2 paired with TRAJ12, TRAJ20 or TRAJ33, and iNKT TCRs by TRAV10 paired with TRAJ18. A search of VDJdb, accessed on 1 November 2021, was run for TCRs annotated to CMV, EBV and SARS-CoV-2, with TCRs annotated for multiple antigens excluded. TCRdb ran its own pipeline on the public reads, namely fastp trimming at Q25 and MiXCR clone calling, and kept in-frame beta chains. Rows are combined by CDR3 protein, so each entry shows the most common genes and DNA. The V and J calls come from TCRdb's annotation, not from the publication. Counted in this sample were some 27,000 distinct CDR3 sequences; roughly 4.9% of them appeared once. Approximately 10% of the sample belongs to the ten largest clones.

The source is an adult who was a healthcare worker with PCR-confirmed SARS-CoV-2 infection or an uninfected control (not recorded which). The V and J genes are TRBV7-8 and TRBJ2-7; TRBD2 is perhaps the D gene, given 6 matching bases. The specimen sequenced was whole blood. The sequence in DNA is TGTGCCAGCAGCACCTCGGGGGACGAGCAGTACTTC. Its protein product is CASSTSGDEQYF. The CDR3 plus the reference TRBV7-8 and TRBJ2-7 genes for the other parts give the full variable domain: GAGVSQSPRYKVAKRGQDVALRCDPISGHVSLFWYQQALGQGPEFLTYFQNEAQLDKSGLPSDRFFAERPEGSVSTLKIQRTQQEDSAVYLCASSTSGDEQYFGPGTRLTVT.